Shown below are 32 T cell receptor beta chains from a single sample sequenced in a study of blood T cell repertoires in COVID-19. TCRdb's table, derived via immunoSEQ multiplex PCR, lists solely in-frame clones and lacks some. In the table there are 130,000 to 150,000 clones, 85% to 90% of which are singletons. Sequencing was done on a sample of peripheral blood. These receptors originate from a human donor in a cohort sampled during active COVID-19.

J is TRBJ2-3 and V is TRBV27; TRBD1 agrees at 9 bases. After removal of 2 bases from V and 3 bases from J, the junction contained 6 bases not matched to a gene. Per the germline V gene, CDR1 is MNHEY and CDR2 is SMNVEV (reference sequence). CDR3 size: 16 residues. CDR3 amino acids: CASSLINRGLTDTQYF. For the CDR3, the DNA is TGTGCCAGCAGTTTAATTAACAGGGGGCTAACAGATACGCAGTATTTT.

CDR3 sequence: CASSFQGTDTQYF. DNA for the CDR3: TGTGCCAGCAGCTTTCAGGGCACAGATACGCAGTATTTT. The chain employs TRBV11-3 and TRBJ2-3; D gene ambiguous. Germline V gene data show CDR1 as SGHNT and CDR2 as YENEEA. V shed 3 bases and J shed 1 base, with 5 bases lying between them. This CDR3 comprises 13 residues.

The chain has TRBV6-5 and TRBJ2-1, with D tentatively TRBD1 (6 bases). With 6 bases removed from V and 10 bases from J, the gap between germline ends came to 13 bases. CDR3 length equals 12 residues. Germline CDR1 and CDR2: MNHEY and SVGAGI. The CDR3 reads CASRSGVGEQFF. CDR3 bases: TGTGCCAGCAGGTCAGGGGTAGGGGAGCAGTTCTTC.

V is TRBV2 and J is TRBJ2-2, with TRBD1 as a possible D gene (5 bases). The CDR3 runs 13 residues. Trimming removed 8 bases from V and 2 bases from J, with 9 bases in between. The germline gives CDR1 SNHLY, CDR2 FYNNEI. The CDR3 DNA is TGTGCCAGCGGACACTTCAACACCGGGGAGCTGTTTTTT. Its translation: CASGHFNTGELFF. The whole variable domain, filled in from reference TRBV2 and TRBJ2-2, reads EPEVTQTPSHQVTQMGQEVILRCVPISNHLYFYWYRQILGQKVEFLVSFYNNEISEKSEIFDDQFSVERPDGSNFTLKIRSTKLEDSAMYFCASGHFNTGELFFGEGSRLTVL.

V usage is TRBV11-2 and J usage is TRBJ2-3; possibly TRBD2 for D (6 bases). Germline V gene data show CDR1 as SGHAT and CDR2 as FQNNGV. This CDR3 has 15 residues. V lost 1 base, J lost 2 bases, and 10 bases lay in between. This CDR3 is CASSLAGLITDTQYF. Here the CDR3 DNA reads TGTGCCAGCAGCTTAGCGGGACTCATCACAGATACGCAGTATTTT.

The chain links TRBV11-2 to TRBJ2-1, with TRBD2 matching 10 bases. The ends lost 2 bases at V and 2 bases at J; junction bases unmatched: 6. Germline-derived CDR1 and CDR2 are SGHAT and FQNNGV. The CDR3 sequence is 17 residues long. The chain's CDR3 is CASSLSSGTSAYNEQFF. CDR3 in DNA: TGTGCCAGCAGCTTATCTTCCGGGACTAGCGCCTACAATGAGCAGTTCTTC.

V and J are TRBV7-2 and TRBJ2-7, with TRBD2 matching 11 bases. The CDR3 is 16 residues long. Germline values: CDR1 SGHTA, CDR2 FQGNSA. V gave up 4 bases and J gave up 7 bases; unmatched junction bases: 12. This chain's CDR3 is CASSSILAGGPGEQYF. CDR3 coding DNA: TGTGCCAGCAGCTCTATCTTAGCGGGAGGGCCGGGTGAGCAGTACTTC.

The chain uses TRBV4-2 and TRBJ2-2; D is possibly TRBD2 (6 bases). Germline V gives CDR1 LGHNA, CDR2 YNFKEQ. The CDR3 extends over 14 amino acids. V was shortened by 3 bases and J by 6 bases, with 11 bases between the two germline ends. This CDR3 reads CASSHPGRPGELFF. DNA for the CDR3: TGTGCCAGCAGCCATCCGGGGAGGCCCGGGGAGCTGTTTTTT.

The rearrangement uses TRBV5-1 and TRBJ2-1; 8 positions match TRBD2. The germline V gene encodes CDR1 SGHRS and CDR2 YFSETQ. The CDR3 consists of 15 residues. The V gene end was trimmed by 3 bases and the J gene end by 1 base; junction bases not matched to a gene: 3. DNA of the CDR3: TGCGCCAGCAGCTCGGGACTAGGGTCCTACAATGAGCAGTTCTTC. This translates into CASSSGLGSYNEQFF.

The CDR3 DNA reads TGTGCCAGCAGCTCCACGACAGGGGTGAATGAATGTCGGGTGAATGAAGCTTTCTTT. As protein: CASSSTTGVNECRVNEAFF. J is TRBJ1-1 and V is TRBV3-1 (or the pseudogene TRBV3-2); TRBD1 agrees at 8 bases. Trimming cost V 5 bases and J 7 bases; bases outside gene matches: 24. The germline V gene has CDR1 LGHDT and CDR2 YNNKEL (reference sequence). The CDR3 runs to 19 residues.

V and J are TRBV6-5 and TRBJ1-2; possible D gene TRBD1, 5 bases. CDR1 is MNHEY, CDR2 SVGAGI, per germline. V lost 7 bases to trimming and J lost 2 bases, with 11 bases between them. CDR3 length: 13 residues. CDR3 sequence: CASTPTENYGYTF. The CDR3 DNA reads TGTGCCAGCACTCCGACAGAGAACTATGGCTACACCTTC.

The chain employs TRBV30 and TRBJ1-6; 9 bases fit TRBD1. The junction had 4 bases not matched to a gene; V was cut back by 1 base and J by 0 bases. Germline V gives CDR1 GTSNPN, CDR2 SVGIG (reference sequence). The CDR3 has 17 amino acids. The CDR3 region is CAWSGQGGSSYNSPLHF. The CDR3 coding sequence is TGTGCCTGGAGTGGACAGGGGGGGAGCTCCTATAATTCACCCCTCCACTTT.

About this clone: In the same sample, other DNA sequences code for this CDR3. The chain has TRBV11-2 and TRBJ2-7, with D perhaps TRBD2 (5 bases). This CDR3 is built from 14 residues. V shed 1 base and J shed 1 base, with 8 bases lying between them. Germline loops: CDR1 SGHAT, CDR2 FQNNGV. The CDR3 region has the DNA TGTGCCAGCAGCTTAGCCACGGGGTCCTACGAGCAGTACTTC. It specifies CASSLATGSYEQYF.

This clone appeared a single time. The chain's CDR3 is CASSHPRRGGEGYF. The CDR3 nucleotides are TGTGCCAGCAGCCATCCCCGCAGGGGTGGGGAAGGGTATTTT. The chain couples TRBV4-2 to TRBJ2-3, with D possibly matching TRBD1 (6 bases). V lost 3 bases and J 14 bases, leaving 21 bases between the germline ends. Germline V gene lookup returns CDR1 LGHNA and CDR2 YNFKEQ. This CDR3 has 14 residues.

This clone appeared a few times. The J gene is TRBJ1-5, the V gene TRBV7-2; tentative D call: TRBD1 (5 bases). Germline lookup yields CDR1 SGHTA and CDR2 FQGNSA. The CDR3 sequence is 15 residues long. V lost 5 bases to trimming and J lost 2 bases, with 13 bases between them. CDR3 nucleotide sequence: TGTGCCAGCAGCGACCGGGACTTAGGCAATCAGCCCCAGCATTTT. It specifies CASSDRDLGNQPQHF.

Regarding this clone: One end of the junction is discordant with germline, which a read error may explain. The gene calls are TRBV7-7 and TRBJ2-2; 8 bases are shared with TRBD1. CDR3 length equals 17 residues. Germline CDR1 and CDR2: SSHAT and FNYEAQ (reference sequence). Written as DNA, the CDR3 is TGTGCTAGCACCCCCCGCCAGGGACAGGCGAACACCGGGGAGCTGTTTTTT. This translates into CASTPRQGQANTGELFF.

The rearrangement uses TRBV11-2 and TRBJ2-5, with 9 bases matching TRBD2. V was clipped by 2 bases and J by 5 bases; unmatched bases: 9. Germline V gene sequence: CDR1 SGHAT, CDR2 FQNNGV. This CDR3 region has 16 residues. CDR3 sequence: CASSLRASGVGETQYF. The DNA of the CDR3 is TGTGCCAGCAGCTTAAGGGCTAGCGGGGTTGGGGAGACCCAGTACTTC.

The V gene is TRBV5-1, the J gene TRBJ2-1, with D possibly TRBD1 on 6 matching bases. Trimming took 2 bases from V and 2 from J, leaving 8 bases between them. This CDR3 region has 14 residues. CDR1 and CDR2 from the germline V gene are SGHRS and YFSETQ. CDR3 DNA sequence: TGCGCCAGCAGCTTACAGGGTCCCTACAATGAGCAGTTCTTC. Its translation: CASSLQGPYNEQFF.

CDR3 nucleotide sequence: TGTGCCAGCAGCTTAGTAGGGGTCCTCTCTGGAAACACCATATATTTT. It is translated as CASSLVGVLSGNTIYF. The chain joins TRBV7-2 to TRBJ1-3; maybe TRBD1 (5 bases). This CDR3 contains 16 residues. The germline gives CDR1 SGHTA, CDR2 FQGNSA. The V end lost 1 base, the J end lost 0 bases, and 10 bases lay between the germline ends.

This sequence joins TRBV28 and TRBJ1-4; D not certain. V was shortened by 3 bases and J by 8 bases, with 10 bases between the two germline ends. Germline values: CDR1 MDHEN, CDR2 SYDVKM. This CDR3 is built from 13 residues. DNA of the CDR3: TGTGCCAGCAGTTTCGCGACTGGAGAAAAACTGTTTTTT. Amino acid sequence: CASSFATGEKLFF.

This clone was observed a handful of times. The chain combines TRBV6-5 with TRBJ1-2, with TRBD1 matching over 7 bases. Losses at the gene ends were 6 bases for V and 4 bases for J; bases not matched to a gene: 8. The germline V gene has CDR1 MNHEY and CDR2 SVGAGI. This CDR3 has 14 amino acids. The CDR3 region has the DNA TGTGCCAGCAGGGATGGACAGGCGATCTATGGCTACACCTTC. Its translation: CASRDGQAIYGYTF.

This clone has only one observation. The rearrangement links TRBV7-6 to TRBJ1-1; the D gene is possibly TRBD1 (5 bases). V was pared by 5 bases and J by 11 bases, with 12 bases between. The germline gives CDR1 SGHVS, CDR2 FNYEAQ. The CDR3 totals 11 residues. CDR3 nucleotides: TGTGCCAGCAGCCCCTTCGGGGGGGCTTTCTTT. It translates to CASSPFGGAFF.

This clone was recorded only once. The chain employs TRBV6-2 or TRBV6-3 and TRBJ2-3, with 8 bases matching TRBD2. This CDR3 spans 16 amino acids. Trimming cost V 6 bases and J 0 bases; bases outside gene matches: 8. Germline CDR1 reads MNHEY; CDR2 reads SVGEGT. CDR3 nucleotide sequence: TGTGCCAGCAGCCCTAGGCGGGGGGCGAGCACAGATACGCAGTATTTT. This codes for CASSPRRGASTDTQYF.

J is TRBJ1-6 and V is TRBV11-2; D perhaps matches TRBD1 (6 bases). The V gene's germline CDR1 is SGHAT and CDR2 FQNNGV. The ends were cut back, 1 base at V and 1 base at J, with 11 bases in the middle. The CDR3 has 17 amino acids. CDR3 region: CASSLVGARSYNSPLHF. The CDR3 DNA follows: TGTGCCAGCAGCTTAGTGGGGGCGCGATCCTATAATTCACCCCTCCACTTT.

The J gene is TRBJ1-2, the V gene TRBV18, with 7 bases matching TRBD1. Unmatched junction bases numbered 7, after V lost 1 base and J lost 8 bases. This CDR3 contains 14 residues. Germline-derived CDR1 and CDR2 are KGHSH and LQKENI. The CDR3 DNA sequence: TGTGCCAGCTCACCACGACAGGGTTTGCAGGGCTACACCTTC. It codes for CASSPRQGLQGYTF.

Here the CDR3 reads CASSQDGAGKGNQPQHF. The CDR3 DNA follows: TGCGCCAGCAGCCAAGATGGGGCAGGAAAAGGGAATCAGCCCCAGCATTTT. This chain links TRBV4-1 with TRBJ1-5, with TRBD1 as a possible D gene (5 bases). The CDR3 runs to 17 residues. Germline V lookup: CDR1 MGHRA, CDR2 YSYEKL. Trimming pared 0 bases from V and 4 bases from J, leaving 16 bases between.

This chain joins TRBV27 and TRBJ2-7; 9 bases line up with TRBD1. V gave up 6 bases and J gave up 12 bases; unmatched junction bases: 18. CDR1 is MNHEY and CDR2 is SMNVEV in the germline V gene (reference sequence). CDR3 length equals 15 residues. CDR3 DNA sequence: TGTGCCAGCAGCTTAACCGGGACAGGGCTACTTTACCCGTACTTC. It yields the protein CASSLTGTGLLYPYF.

The CDR3 region has the DNA TGTGCCAGCAGCACCCGGCGGGATGAGCAGTTCTTC. Its translation is CASSTRRDEQFF. V is TRBV11-3 and J is TRBJ2-1, with D possibly being TRBD2 (5 bases). V was clipped by 5 bases and J by 8 bases, with 10 bases between them. CDR1 is SGHNT, CDR2 YENEEA, per germline. The CDR3 totals 12 residues.

Sample share makes this clone medium-sized. The J gene is TRBJ2-3, the V gene TRBV7-9; 9 nucleotides match TRBD2. The CDR3 runs to 19 residues. Per the germline V gene, CDR1 is SEHNR and CDR2 is FQNEAQ (reference sequence). Trimming took 5 bases from V and 0 from J; bases not matched to a gene: 15. The CDR3 spells CASSGSSGRLEGSTDTQYF. The CDR3 bases are TGTGCCAGCAGCGGGAGTAGCGGGAGATTGGAAGGTAGCACAGATACGCAGTATTTT. The variable domain in full, with the rest retrieved from reference TRBV7-9 and TRBJ2-3, is DTGVSQNPRHKITKRGQNVTFRCDPISEHNRLYWYRQTLGQGPEFLTYFQNEAQLEKSRLLSDRFSAERPKGSFSTLEIQRTEQGDSAMYLCASSGSSGRLEGSTDTQYFGPGTRLTVL.

The chain carries TRBV2 and TRBJ1-5; D unresolved. Looked up from germline, CDR1 is SNHLY and CDR2 is FYNNEI. This CDR3 spans 12 amino acids. Trimming pared 6 bases from V and 3 bases from J, leaving 6 bases between. CDR3 nucleotide sequence: TGTGCCAGCAGGAGGGTCAATCAGCCCCAGCATTTT. It encodes CASRRVNQPQHF.

Concerning this clone itself: One end of the junction is discordant with germline, which a read error may explain. This sequence joins TRBV2 and TRBJ2-1, with 12 bases lining up with TRBD2. This CDR3 contains 17 residues. Germline CDR1 and CDR2: SNHLY and FYNNEI. DNA for the CDR3: TGTGCCAGCAGTGAAACCCCTAGCGGGAGGGCCTACGATGAGCAGTTCTTC. It translates to CASSETPSGRAYDEQFF.

V gene TRBV7-9 combines with J gene TRBJ2-4, with 8 bases matching TRBD1. CDR3 length equals 16 residues. J lost 6 bases, V lost 5 bases, and 12 bases had no gene match. CDR1 and CDR2 from the germline V gene are SEHNR and FQNEAQ (reference sequence). The CDR3 nucleotides are TGTGCCAGCAGCCCTCGACGGACAGGGAAGGGAAACATTCAGTACTTC. Translation: CASSPRRTGKGNIQYF.